This T cell receptor (beta chain) emerged from a study of control samples from healthy donors and cancer patients. Profiled with immunoSEQ multiplex PCR; TCRdb holds only in-frame clones, not every one. The table has 50,000 or so clones, about 94% seen once; the top ten hold 23%. Between the trimmed V and J ends, which lost 3 bases and 0 bases, there was a span of 7 bases. CDR1 SGDLS and CDR2 YYNGEE come from the germline V gene. The CDR3 spans 14 residues. This receptor was taken from a woman aged 50 to 65 with head and neck cancer. This chain joins TRBV9 and TRBJ1-3; a weak D match, TRBD1 (5 bases). Source material: PBMCs. In DNA form, the CDR3 reads TGTGCCAGCAGCGGACAGCTCTCTGGAAACACCATATATTTT. It codes for CASSGQLSGNTIYF.